Included here is one TCR beta chain sequence, with context. The antigen is not known. The data originate from a study of cytotoxic CD8 clonotypes in ibrutinib-treated CLL. Overall study context: Once treatment had gone on for a median of around eleven months, range 6 to 36, response samples were drawn.

TCRdb keeps only in-frame clones here, not all; method: immunoSEQ multiplex PCR. The table shows around 330,000 clones, with approximately 67% occurring only once. Findings and limits, study-wide: There were differences in sampling times between sustained-remission and progressing patients. Shared public clonotypes were rare, and on treatment they either got smaller or stayed the same.

The sample in question was PBMCs, obtained after 36 months of ibrutinib treatment. This TCR was sampled from a human donor with chronic lymphocytic leukemia.

The CDR3 nucleotides are TGTGCCAGCAGCGTAGGGTTGGGACAGGGGGGAGAAAAACTGTTTTTT. It is translated as CASSVGLGQGGEKLFF. The chain has TRBV9 and TRBJ1-4, with 11 positions matching TRBD1. Germline V gene sequence: CDR1 SGDLS, CDR2 YYNGEE. The length of the CDR3 is 16 residues. After removal of 0 bases from V and 8 bases from J, the junction contained 6 bases not matched to a gene.